This TCR beta chain was observed in a study of cytomegalovirus exposure and HLA in healthy donors. PCR amplification relied on 60 Vbeta primers (plus 13 Jbeta primers). Profiled with immunoSEQ multiplex PCR; TCRdb holds only in-frame clones, not every one. This sample has around 99,000 clones, with around 82% found just once. The CDR3 loop spans 14 amino acids. The J segment lost 8 bases and the V segment lost 5 bases, leaving 9 bases of the junction unmatched. Looked up from germline, CDR1 is SNHLY and CDR2 is FYNNEI. Sequencing was carried out using PBMCs. The clonotype comes from a man aged 35-49 years in good health and CMV-seronegative. The gene calls are TRBV2 and TRBJ2-1; TRBD2 matches at 7 bases. CDR3 bases: TGTGCCAGCAGTCCCCGGACTAGTGATCATGAGCAGTTCTTC. This translates into CASSPRTSDHEQFF. Together with reference TRBV2 and TRBJ2-1, the CDR3 gives the full variable domain: EPEVTQTPSHQVTQMGQEVILRCVPISNHLYFYWYRQILGQKVEFLVSFYNNEISEKSEIFDDQFSVERPDGSNFTLKIRSTKLEDSAMYFCASSPRTSDHEQFFGPGTRLTVL.